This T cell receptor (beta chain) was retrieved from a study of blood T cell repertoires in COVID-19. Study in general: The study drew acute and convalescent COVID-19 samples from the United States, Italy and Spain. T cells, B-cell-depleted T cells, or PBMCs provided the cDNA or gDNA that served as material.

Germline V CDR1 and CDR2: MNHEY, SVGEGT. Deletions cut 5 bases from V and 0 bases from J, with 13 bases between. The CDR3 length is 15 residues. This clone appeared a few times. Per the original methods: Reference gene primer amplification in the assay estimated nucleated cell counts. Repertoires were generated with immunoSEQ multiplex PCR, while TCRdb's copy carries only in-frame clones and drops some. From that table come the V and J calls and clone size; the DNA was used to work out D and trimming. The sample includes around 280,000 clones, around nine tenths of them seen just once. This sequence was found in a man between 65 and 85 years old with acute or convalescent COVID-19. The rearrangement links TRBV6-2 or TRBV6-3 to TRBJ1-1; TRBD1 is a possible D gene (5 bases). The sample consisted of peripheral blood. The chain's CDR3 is CASSRQGEMNTEAFF. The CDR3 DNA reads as TGTGCCAGCAGTAGGCAGGGTGAGATGAACACTGAAGCTTTCTTT.